Below, 14 T cell receptor beta chains from the same sample are listed, as sequenced in a study of STAT5B mutations in CD4+ large granular lymphocyte leukemia. The method was immunoSEQ multiplex PCR; TCRdb's version includes in-frame clones alone and lacks a portion of them. In the table there are roughly 38,000 clones, under 85% of which are singletons. The source material was CD4+ T cells from blood buffy coats. The origin of the receptors is a human donor in good health.

This rearrangement joins TRBV18 to TRBJ2-7, with 7 bases identical to TRBD1. With 4 bases clipped from V and 6 bases from J, the junction kept 6 bases outside the gene matches. CDR3 length: 13 residues. Germline assignment: CDR1 KGHSH and CDR2 LQKENI. The CDR3 region has the DNA TGTGCCAGCTCACTACAGGGGAGTGGCGAGCAGTACTTC. This codes for CASSLQGSGEQYF.

The rearrangement joins TRBV7-3 to TRBJ2-5; the match to TRBD2 covers 8 bases. The germline CDR1 and CDR2 sequences are SGHTA and FQGTGA. V trimming: 2 bases; J trimming: 5 bases; junction bases outside the gene matches: 7. The CDR3 has 15 residues. CDR3 residues: CASSLSAGVSETQYF. The CDR3 DNA is TGTGCCAGCAGCTTATCAGCGGGAGTTAGTGAGACCCAGTACTTC.

The chain recombines TRBV7-2 with TRBJ1-5, with 8 bases fitting TRBD1. This CDR3 is 15 amino acids long. Per the germline V gene, CDR1 is SGHTA and CDR2 is FQGNSA. After removal of 4 bases from V and 4 bases from J, the junction contained 6 bases not matched to a gene. For the CDR3, the DNA is TGTGCCAGCAGCTCAGCCGGGACAGGAAATCAGCCCCAGCATTTT. Its protein product is CASSSAGTGNQPQHF.

This clone has only a few counts. The V and J genes are TRBV5-6 and TRBJ1-1, with 7 nucleotides matching TRBD1. Per the germline V gene, CDR1 is SGHDT and CDR2 is YYEEEE. After removal of 2 bases from V and 2 bases from J, the junction contained 9 bases not matched to a gene. This CDR3 comprises 16 residues. The CDR3: CASSFSPGQLNTEAFF. The CDR3 bases are TGTGCCAGCAGCTTTTCCCCGGGACAGCTTAACACTGAAGCTTTCTTT. The entire variable domain, with the rest obtained from reference TRBV5-6 and TRBJ1-1, is as follows: DAGVTQSPTHLIKTRGQQVTLRCSPKSGHDTVSWYQQALGQGPQFIFQYYEEEERQRGNFPDRFSGHQFPNYSSELNVNALLLGDSALYLCASSFSPGQLNTEAFFGQGTRLTVV.

The rearrangement links TRBV30 to TRBJ1-4; D not resolved. V gave up 1 base and J gave up 6 bases, with 6 bases separating them. CDR3 length: 12 residues. The germline V gene has CDR1 GTSNPN and CDR2 SVGIG (reference sequence). The DNA for the CDR3 is TGTGCCTGGAGTGCCTGGGATGAAAAACTGTTTTTT. The encoded protein is CAWSAWDEKLFF.

This chain joins TRBV6-1 and TRBJ2-4; no reliable D call. V was clipped by 3 bases and J by 4 bases, with 7 bases between them. Per the germline V gene, CDR1 is MNHNS and CDR2 is SASEGT. The CDR3 spans 13 residues. The CDR3 loop reads CASSELAKNIQYF. The CDR3 DNA reads as TGTGCCAGCAGTGAGTTGGCTAAAAACATTCAGTACTTC.

This clone occurred once. The chain uses TRBV18 and TRBJ1-3; D remains unclear. Germline V gene lookup returns CDR1 KGHSH and CDR2 LQKENI. The CDR3 contains 16 residues. The ends were cut back, 4 bases at V and 4 bases at J, with 17 bases in the middle. The CDR3 coding sequence is TGTGCCAGCTCACTCTCCGACATGGTGTCGGGAAACACCATATATTTT. This translates into CASSLSDMVSGNTIYF. Drawing the rest from reference TRBV18 and TRBJ1-3, the complete variable domain is NAGVMQNPRHLVRRRGQEARLRCSPMKGHSHVYWYRQLPEEGLKFMVYLQKENIIDESGMPKERFSAEFPKEGPSILRIQQVVRGDSAAYFCASSLSDMVSGNTIYFGEGSWLTVV.

The rearrangement joins TRBV6-6 to TRBJ2-7; D is possibly TRBD1 or TRBD2 (5 bases each). Germline V gives CDR1 MNHNY, CDR2 SVGAGI (reference sequence). The CDR3 is 13 amino acids. V was pared by 6 bases and J by 3 bases, with 12 bases between. The CDR3 nucleotides are TGTGCCAGCAGAGGGACCTCCGGCTACGAGCAGTACTTC. It yields the protein CASRGTSGYEQYF.

This clone was recorded a few times. The gene calls are TRBV7-3 and TRBJ2-3; D is possibly TRBD2 (5 bases). CDR1 SGHTA and CDR2 FQGTGA come from the germline V gene. Trimming removed 9 bases from V and 5 bases from J, with 9 bases in between. The length of the CDR3 is 11 residues. The CDR3 DNA reads TGTGCCAGTAAAGAGGGAGATACGCAGTATTTT. Its translation is CASKEGDTQYF.

V usage is TRBV7-9 and J usage is TRBJ1-6, with TRBD1 identical over 10 bases. CDR3 length: 16 residues. CDR1 is SEHNR and CDR2 is FQNEAQ in the germline V gene (reference sequence). With 11 bases clipped from V and 6 bases from J, the junction kept 13 bases outside the gene matches. The CDR3 nucleotides read TGTGCCTTCGACAACCGGGACAGGGGAACTAATTCACCCCTCCACTTT. Translated: CAFDNRDRGTNSPLHF.

The chain recombines TRBV9 with TRBJ2-2, with unresolved D. The length of the CDR3 is 11 residues. Germline V lookup: CDR1 SGDLS, CDR2 YYNGEE. Trimming took off 2 bases at V and 6 bases at J, with 2 bases between the two ends. Written as DNA, the CDR3 is TGTGCCAGCAGCGTGGCCGGGGAGCTGTTTTTT. Its protein product is CASSVAGELFF. The entire variable domain, with the rest obtained from reference TRBV9 and TRBJ2-2, is as follows: DSGVTQTPKHLITATGQRVTLRCSPRSGDLSVYWYQQSLDQGLQFLIQYYNGEERAKGNILERFSAQQFPDLHSELNLSSLELGDSALYFCASSVAGELFFGEGSRLTVL.

The chain has TRBV7-2 and TRBJ1-4; TRBD1 matches 8 bases. Looked up from germline, CDR1 is SGHTA and CDR2 is FQGNSA. V dropped 5 bases and J dropped 5; count of bases not matched to a gene: 7. This CDR3 is 15 amino acids long. In nucleotides, the CDR3 is TGTGCCAGCAGCCCAAGACAGGGGTCCAATGAAAAACTGTTTTTT. It is translated as CASSPRQGSNEKLFF.

The chain has TRBV14 and TRBJ2-5; D is possibly TRBD1 (6 bases). The CDR3 extends over 14 amino acids. Germline values: CDR1 SGHDN, CDR2 FVKESK. Trimming stripped 4 bases from V and 9 bases from J, with 18 bases between. CDR3 coding DNA: TGTGCCAGCAGCCTTTCCGGGACAAGAAACGCCCAGTACTTC. Translation gives CASSLSGTRNAQYF.

CDR3 DNA: TGCGCCAGCAGCTCGACTAGCGGAGTTTCCTACAATGAGCAGTTCTTC. Its protein is CASSSTSGVSYNEQFF. The chain has TRBV5-1 and TRBJ2-1, with 9 bases matching TRBD2. V lost 3 bases, J lost 1 base, and 5 bases stayed unmatched. The V gene's germline CDR1 is SGHRS and CDR2 YFSETQ. This CDR3 spans 16 amino acids.